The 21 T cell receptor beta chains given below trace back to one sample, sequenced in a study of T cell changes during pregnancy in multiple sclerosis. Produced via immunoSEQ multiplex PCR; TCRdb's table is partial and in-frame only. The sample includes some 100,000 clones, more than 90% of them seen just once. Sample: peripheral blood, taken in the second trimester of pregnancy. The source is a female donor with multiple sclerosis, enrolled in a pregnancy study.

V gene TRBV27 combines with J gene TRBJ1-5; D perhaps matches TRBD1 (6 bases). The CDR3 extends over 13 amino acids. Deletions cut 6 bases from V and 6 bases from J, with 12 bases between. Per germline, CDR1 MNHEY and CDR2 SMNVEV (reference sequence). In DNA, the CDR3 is TGTGCCAGCAGGGCCGGGACATCTCAGCCCCAGCATTTT. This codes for CASRAGTSQPQHF.

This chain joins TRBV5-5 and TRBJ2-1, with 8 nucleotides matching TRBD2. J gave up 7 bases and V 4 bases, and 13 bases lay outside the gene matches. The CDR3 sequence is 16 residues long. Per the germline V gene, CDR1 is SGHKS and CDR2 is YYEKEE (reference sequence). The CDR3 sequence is CASSHYSTTSGNEQFF. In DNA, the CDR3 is TGTGCCAGCAGCCATTACTCCACAACTAGCGGAAATGAGCAGTTCTTC.

The CDR3 DNA sequence: TGTGCCAGCAGTTCGACAGGGACGGTGGCTGAAGCTTTCTTT. This sequence encodes CASSSTGTVAEAFF. V gene TRBV27 combines with J gene TRBJ1-1, with TRBD1 matching over 7 bases. V lost 4 bases, J lost 6 bases, and 8 bases stayed unmatched. The CDR3 covers 14 residues. The germline gives CDR1 MNHEY, CDR2 SMNVEV (reference sequence).

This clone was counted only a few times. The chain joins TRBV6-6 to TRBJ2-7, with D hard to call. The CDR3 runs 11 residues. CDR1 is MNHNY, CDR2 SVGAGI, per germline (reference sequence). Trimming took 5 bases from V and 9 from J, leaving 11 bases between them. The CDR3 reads CASSRGRGQYF. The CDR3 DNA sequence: TGTGCCAGCAGTCGTGGCCGCGGGCAGTACTTC.

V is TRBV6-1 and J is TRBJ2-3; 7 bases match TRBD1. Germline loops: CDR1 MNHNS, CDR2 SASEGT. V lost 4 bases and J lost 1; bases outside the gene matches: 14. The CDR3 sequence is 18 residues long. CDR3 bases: TGTGCCAGCAGTGTAACACCCCCAGGGGGTAGCGGCACAGATACGCAGTATTTT. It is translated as CASSVTPPGGSGTDTQYF.

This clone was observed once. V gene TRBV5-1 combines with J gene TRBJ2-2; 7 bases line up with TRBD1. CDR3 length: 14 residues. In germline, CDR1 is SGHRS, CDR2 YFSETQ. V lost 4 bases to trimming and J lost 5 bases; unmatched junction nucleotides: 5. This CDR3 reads CASSLGQPTGELFF. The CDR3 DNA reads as TGCGCCAGCAGCCTGGGACAGCCTACCGGGGAGCTGTTTTTT.

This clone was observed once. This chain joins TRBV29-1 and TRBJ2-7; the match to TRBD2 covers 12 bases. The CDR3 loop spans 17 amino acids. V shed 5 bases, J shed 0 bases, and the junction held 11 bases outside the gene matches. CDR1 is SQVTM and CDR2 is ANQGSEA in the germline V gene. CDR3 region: CSVTSWTSGESSYEQYF. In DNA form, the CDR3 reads TGCAGCGTTACATCCTGGACTAGCGGGGAGAGCTCCTACGAGCAGTACTTC.

CDR3 loop: CASSRGTGIHTEAFF. CDR3 bases: TGTGCCAGCTCCCGCGGGACGGGAATACACACTGAAGCTTTCTTT. The chain is built from TRBV18 and TRBJ1-1; D may be TRBD1 (5 bases). This CDR3 has 15 residues. In germline, CDR1 is KGHSH, CDR2 LQKENI. V was trimmed by 6 bases and J by 3 bases, leaving 17 bases between them.

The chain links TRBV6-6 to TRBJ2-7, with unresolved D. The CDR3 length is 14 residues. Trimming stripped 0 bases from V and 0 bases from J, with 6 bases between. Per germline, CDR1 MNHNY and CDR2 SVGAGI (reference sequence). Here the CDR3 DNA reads TGTGCCAGCAGTTACTCTGGCGGCTCCTACGAGCAGTACTTC. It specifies CASSYSGGSYEQYF.

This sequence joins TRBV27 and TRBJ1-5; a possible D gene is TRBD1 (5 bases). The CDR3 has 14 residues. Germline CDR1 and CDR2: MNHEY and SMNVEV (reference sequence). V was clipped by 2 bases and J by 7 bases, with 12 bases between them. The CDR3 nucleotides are TGTGCCAGCAGTTTAGGTGGAGGGACGCAGCCCCAGCATTTT. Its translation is CASSLGGGTQPQHF.

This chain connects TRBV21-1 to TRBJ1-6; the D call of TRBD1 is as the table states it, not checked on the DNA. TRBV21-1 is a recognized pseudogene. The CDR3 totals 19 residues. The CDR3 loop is CASPTSRDSDKRDNSPLHF. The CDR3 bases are TGTGCCAGCCCAACCTCCCGGGACAGCGATAAAAGGGATAATTCACCCCTCCACTTT.

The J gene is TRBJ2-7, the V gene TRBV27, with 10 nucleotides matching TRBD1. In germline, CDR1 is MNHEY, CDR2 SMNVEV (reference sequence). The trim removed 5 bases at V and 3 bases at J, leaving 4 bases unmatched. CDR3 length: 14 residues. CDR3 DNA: TGTGCCAGCAGTCAGACAGGGGGCTACTACGAGCAGTACTTC. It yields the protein CASSQTGGYYEQYF.

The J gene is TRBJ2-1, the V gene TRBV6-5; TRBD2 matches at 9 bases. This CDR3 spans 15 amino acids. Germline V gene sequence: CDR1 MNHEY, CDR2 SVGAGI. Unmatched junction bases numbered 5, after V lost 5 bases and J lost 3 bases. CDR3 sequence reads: CASSVTSGYYNEQFF. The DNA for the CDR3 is TGTGCCAGCAGTGTGACTAGCGGATACTACAATGAGCAGTTCTTC.

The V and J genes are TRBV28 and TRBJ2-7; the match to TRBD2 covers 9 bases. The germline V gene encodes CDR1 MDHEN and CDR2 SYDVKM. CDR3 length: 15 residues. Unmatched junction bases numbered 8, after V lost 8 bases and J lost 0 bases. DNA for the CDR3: TGTGCCAGCGGGTTCCCTAGCGGGATCTCCTACGAGCAGTACTTC. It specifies CASGFPSGISYEQYF.

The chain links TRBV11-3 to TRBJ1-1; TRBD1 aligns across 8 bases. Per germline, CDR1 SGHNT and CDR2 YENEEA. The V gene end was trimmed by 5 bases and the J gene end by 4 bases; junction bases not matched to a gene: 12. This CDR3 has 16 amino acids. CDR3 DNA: TGTGCCAGCAGCCCCCTGGATACAGGGGGAGGCACTGAAGCTTTCTTT. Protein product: CASSPLDTGGGTEAFF.

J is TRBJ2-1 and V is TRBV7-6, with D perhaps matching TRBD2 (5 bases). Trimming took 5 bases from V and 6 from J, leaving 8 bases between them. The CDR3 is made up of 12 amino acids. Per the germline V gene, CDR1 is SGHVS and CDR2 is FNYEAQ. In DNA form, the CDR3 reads TGTGCCAGCAGCCCGGGAACCAATGAGCAGTTCTTC. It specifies CASSPGTNEQFF. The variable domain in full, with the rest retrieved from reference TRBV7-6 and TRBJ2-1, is GAGVSQSPRYKVTKRGQDVALRCDPISGHVSLYWYRQALGQGPEFLTYFNYEAQQDKSGLPNDRFSAERPEGSISTLTIQRTEQRDSAMYRCASSPGTNEQFFGPGTRLTVL.

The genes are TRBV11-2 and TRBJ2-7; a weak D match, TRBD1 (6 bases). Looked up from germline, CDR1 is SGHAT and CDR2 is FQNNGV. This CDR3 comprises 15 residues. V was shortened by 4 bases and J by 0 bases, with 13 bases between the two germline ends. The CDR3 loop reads CASSSEGGSSYEQYF. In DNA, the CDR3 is TGTGCCAGCAGCTCCGAAGGGGGAAGCTCCTACGAGCAGTACTTC.

CDR3 in amino acids: CASSISGLAGNEQFF. In nucleotides, the CDR3 is TGTGCCAGCAGTATCTCCGGACTAGCGGGAAATGAGCAGTTCTTC. The chain joins TRBV6-5 to TRBJ2-1, with TRBD2 matching over 12 bases. This CDR3 region has 15 residues. Germline V CDR1 and CDR2: MNHEY, SVGAGI. V lost 5 bases to trimming and J lost 7 bases; unmatched junction nucleotides: 6.

The CDR3 here is CASSQDLRGGRNTIYF. CDR3 sequence (DNA): TGCGCCAGCAGCCAAGATCTAAGAGGGGGCCGAAACACCATATATTTT. The rearrangement uses TRBV4-1 and TRBJ1-3; 7 nucleotides match TRBD1. The CDR3 consists of 16 residues. Per germline, CDR1 MGHRA and CDR2 YSYEKL. Losses at the gene ends were 0 bases for V and 5 bases for J; bases not matched to a gene: 7.

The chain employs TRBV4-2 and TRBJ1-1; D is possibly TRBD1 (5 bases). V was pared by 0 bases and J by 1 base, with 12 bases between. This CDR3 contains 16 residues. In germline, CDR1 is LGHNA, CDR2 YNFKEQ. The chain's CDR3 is CASSQDSDRANTEAFF. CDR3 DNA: TGTGCCAGCAGCCAAGACAGTGACAGAGCGAACACTGAAGCTTTCTTT.

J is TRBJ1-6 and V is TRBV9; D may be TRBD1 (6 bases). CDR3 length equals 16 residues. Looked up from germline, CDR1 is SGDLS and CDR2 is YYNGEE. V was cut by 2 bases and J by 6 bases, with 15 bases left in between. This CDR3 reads CASSVRGGARNSPLHF. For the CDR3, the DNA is TGTGCCAGCAGCGTGCGGGGGGGGGCGCGTAATTCACCCCTCCACTTT.